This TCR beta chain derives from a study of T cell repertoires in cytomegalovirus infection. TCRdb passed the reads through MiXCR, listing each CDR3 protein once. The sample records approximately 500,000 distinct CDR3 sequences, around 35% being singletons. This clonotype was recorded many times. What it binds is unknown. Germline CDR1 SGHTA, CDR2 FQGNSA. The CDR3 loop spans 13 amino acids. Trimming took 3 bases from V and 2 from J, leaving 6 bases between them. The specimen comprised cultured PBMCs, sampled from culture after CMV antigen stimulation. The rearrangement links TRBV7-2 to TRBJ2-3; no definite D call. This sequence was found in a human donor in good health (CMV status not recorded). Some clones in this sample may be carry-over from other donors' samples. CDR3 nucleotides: TGTGCCAGCAGCTTTGGAGCCACAGATACGCAGTATTTT. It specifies CASSFGATDTQYF.